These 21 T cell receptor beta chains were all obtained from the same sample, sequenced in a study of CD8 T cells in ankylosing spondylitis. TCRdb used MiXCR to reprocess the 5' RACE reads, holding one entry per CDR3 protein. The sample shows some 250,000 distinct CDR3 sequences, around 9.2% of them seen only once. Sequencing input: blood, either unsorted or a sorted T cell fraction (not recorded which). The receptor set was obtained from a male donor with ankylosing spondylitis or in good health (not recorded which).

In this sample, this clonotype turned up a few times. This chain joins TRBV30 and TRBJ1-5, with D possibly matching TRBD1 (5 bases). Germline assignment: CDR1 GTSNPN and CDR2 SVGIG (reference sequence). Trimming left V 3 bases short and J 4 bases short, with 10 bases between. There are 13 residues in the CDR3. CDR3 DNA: TGTGCCTGGAGCGAGGGACTTAATCAGCCCCAGCATTTT. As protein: CAWSEGLNQPQHF.

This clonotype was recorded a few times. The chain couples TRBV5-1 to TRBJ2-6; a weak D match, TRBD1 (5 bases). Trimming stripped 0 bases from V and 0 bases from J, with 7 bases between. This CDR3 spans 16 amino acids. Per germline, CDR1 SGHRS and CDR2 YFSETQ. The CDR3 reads CASSLVDNSGANVLTF. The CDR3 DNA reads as TGCGCCAGCAGCTTGGTGGACAACTCTGGGGCCAACGTCCTGACTTTC.

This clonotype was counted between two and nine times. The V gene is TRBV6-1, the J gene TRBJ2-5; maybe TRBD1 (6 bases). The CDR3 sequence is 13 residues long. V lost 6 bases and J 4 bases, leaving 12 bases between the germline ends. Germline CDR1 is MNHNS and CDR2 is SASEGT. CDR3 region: CASRGQGTETQYF. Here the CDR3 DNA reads TGTGCCAGCAGGGGCCAGGGGACAGAGACCCAGTACTTC.

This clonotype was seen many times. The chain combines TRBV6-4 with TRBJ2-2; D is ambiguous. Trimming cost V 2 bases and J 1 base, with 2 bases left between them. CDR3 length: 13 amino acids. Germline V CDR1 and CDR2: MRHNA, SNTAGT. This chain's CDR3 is CASSDRNTGELFF. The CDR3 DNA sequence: TGTGCCAGCAGTGACCGGAACACCGGGGAGCTGTTTTTT.

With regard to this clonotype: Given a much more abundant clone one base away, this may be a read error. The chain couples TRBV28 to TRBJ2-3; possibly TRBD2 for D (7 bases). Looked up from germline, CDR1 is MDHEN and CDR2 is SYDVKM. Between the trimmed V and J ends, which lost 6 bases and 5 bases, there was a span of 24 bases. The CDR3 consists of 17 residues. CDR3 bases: TGTGCCAGCAGCTGCCTGGGGGCGGGAGTTTTGGTAGATACGCAGTATTTT. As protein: CASSCLGAGVLVDTQYF.

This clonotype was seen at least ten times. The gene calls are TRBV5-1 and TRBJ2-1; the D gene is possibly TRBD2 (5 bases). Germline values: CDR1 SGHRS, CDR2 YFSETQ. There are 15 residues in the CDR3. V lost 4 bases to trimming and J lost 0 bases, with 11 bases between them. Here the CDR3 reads CASSPSSFSYNEQFF. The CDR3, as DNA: TGCGCCAGCAGCCCGTCTAGCTTCTCCTACAATGAGCAGTTCTTC.

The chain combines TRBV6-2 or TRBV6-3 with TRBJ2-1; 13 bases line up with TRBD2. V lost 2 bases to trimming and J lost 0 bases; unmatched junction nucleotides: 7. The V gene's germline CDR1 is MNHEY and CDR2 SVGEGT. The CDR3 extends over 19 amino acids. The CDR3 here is CASSYLPRTSGGSYNEQFF. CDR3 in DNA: TGTGCCAGCAGTTACCTCCCCCGGACTAGCGGGGGCTCCTACAATGAGCAGTTCTTC.

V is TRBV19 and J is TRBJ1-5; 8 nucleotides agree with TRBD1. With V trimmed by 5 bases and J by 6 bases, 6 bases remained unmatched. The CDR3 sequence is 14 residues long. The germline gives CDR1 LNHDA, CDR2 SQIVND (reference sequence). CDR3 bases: TGTGCCAGTAGTTCGGACAGGGCCAGTCAGCCCCAGCATTTT. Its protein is CASSSDRASQPQHF.

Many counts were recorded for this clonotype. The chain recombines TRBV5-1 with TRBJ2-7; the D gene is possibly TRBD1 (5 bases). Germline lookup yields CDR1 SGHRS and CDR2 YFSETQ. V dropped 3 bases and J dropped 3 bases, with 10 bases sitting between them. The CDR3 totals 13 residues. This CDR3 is CASSSGHFYEQYF. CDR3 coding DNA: TGCGCCAGCAGCTCCGGACATTTCTACGAGCAGTACTTC.

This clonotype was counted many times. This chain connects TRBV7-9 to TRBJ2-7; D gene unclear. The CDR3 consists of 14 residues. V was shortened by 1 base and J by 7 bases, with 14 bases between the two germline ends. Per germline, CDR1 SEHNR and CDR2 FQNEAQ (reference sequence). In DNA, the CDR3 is TGTGCCAGCAGCTTAGATAGAAGTTCGGGTGAGCAGTACTTC. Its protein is CASSLDRSSGEQYF.

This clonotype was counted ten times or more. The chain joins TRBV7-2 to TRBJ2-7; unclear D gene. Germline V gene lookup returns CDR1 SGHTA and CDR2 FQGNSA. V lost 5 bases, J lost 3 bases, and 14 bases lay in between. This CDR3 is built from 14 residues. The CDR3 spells CASSLRTALYEQYF. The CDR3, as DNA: TGTGCCAGCAGCCTCCGGACCGCTCTCTACGAGCAGTACTTC.

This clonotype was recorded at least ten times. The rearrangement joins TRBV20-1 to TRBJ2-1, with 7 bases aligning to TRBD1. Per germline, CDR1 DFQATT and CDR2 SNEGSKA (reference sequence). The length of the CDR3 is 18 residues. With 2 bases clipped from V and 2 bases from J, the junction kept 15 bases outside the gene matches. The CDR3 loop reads CSARRINSGTAAYNEQFF. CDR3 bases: TGCAGTGCTAGACGAATCAACTCGGGGACAGCCGCCTACAATGAGCAGTTCTTC.

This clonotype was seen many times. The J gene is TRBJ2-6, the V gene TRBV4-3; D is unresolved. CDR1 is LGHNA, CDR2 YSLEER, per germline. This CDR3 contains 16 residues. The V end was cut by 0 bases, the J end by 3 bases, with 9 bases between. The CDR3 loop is CASSQDRDIGANVLTF. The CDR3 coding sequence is TGCGCCAGCAGCCAAGATCGCGATATTGGGGCCAACGTCCTGACTTTC.

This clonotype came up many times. DNA of the CDR3: TGTGCCAGCAGTTTAGATGGCGGGACGAATTCACCCCTCCACTTT. Protein: CASSLDGGTNSPLHF. This chain joins TRBV12-3 or TRBV12-4 and TRBJ1-6; TRBD1 is a possible D gene (5 bases). This CDR3 is built from 15 residues. V was pared by 1 base and J by 7 bases, with 11 bases between.

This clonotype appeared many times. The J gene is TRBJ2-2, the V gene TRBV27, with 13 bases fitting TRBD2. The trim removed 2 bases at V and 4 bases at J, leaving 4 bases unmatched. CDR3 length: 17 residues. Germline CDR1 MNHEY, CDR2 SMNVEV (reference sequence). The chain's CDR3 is CASSLRLAGGGTGELFF. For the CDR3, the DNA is TGTGCCAGCAGTTTACGACTAGCGGGAGGAGGCACCGGGGAGCTGTTTTTT.

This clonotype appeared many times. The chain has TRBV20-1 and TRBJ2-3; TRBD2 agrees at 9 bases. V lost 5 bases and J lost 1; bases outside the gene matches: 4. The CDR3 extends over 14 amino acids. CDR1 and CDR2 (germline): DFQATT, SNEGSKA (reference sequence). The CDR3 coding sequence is TGCAGTGCTGGGGCTAGCGGGGGCACAGATACGCAGTATTTT. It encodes CSAGASGGTDTQYF.

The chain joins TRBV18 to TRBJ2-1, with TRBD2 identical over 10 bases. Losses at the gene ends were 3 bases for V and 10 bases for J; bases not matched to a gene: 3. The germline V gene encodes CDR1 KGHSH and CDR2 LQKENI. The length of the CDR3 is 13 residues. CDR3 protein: CASSPQGLAEQFF. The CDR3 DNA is TGTGCCAGCTCACCTCAGGGACTAGCGGAGCAGTTCTTC. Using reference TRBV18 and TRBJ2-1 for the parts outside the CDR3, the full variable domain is NAGVMQNPRHLVRRRGQEARLRCSPMKGHSHVYWYRQLPEEGLKFMVYLQKENIIDESGMPKERFSAEFPKEGPSILRIQQVVRGDSAAYFCASSPQGLAEQFFGPGTRLTVL.

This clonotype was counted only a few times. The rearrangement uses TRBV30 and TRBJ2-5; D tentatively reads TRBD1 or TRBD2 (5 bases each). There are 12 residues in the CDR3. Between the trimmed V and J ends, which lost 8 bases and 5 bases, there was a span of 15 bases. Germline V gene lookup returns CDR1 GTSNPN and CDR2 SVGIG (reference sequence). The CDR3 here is CARGTLWETQYF. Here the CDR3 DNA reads TGTGCCAGAGGGACGCTCTGGGAGACCCAGTACTTC.

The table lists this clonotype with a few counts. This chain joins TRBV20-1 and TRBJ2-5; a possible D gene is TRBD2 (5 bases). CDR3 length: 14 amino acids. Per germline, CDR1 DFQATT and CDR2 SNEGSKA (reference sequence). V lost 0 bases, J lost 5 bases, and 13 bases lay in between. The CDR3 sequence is CSARDGRRGETQYF. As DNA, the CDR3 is TGCAGTGCTAGAGATGGGAGAAGAGGCGAGACCCAGTACTTC.

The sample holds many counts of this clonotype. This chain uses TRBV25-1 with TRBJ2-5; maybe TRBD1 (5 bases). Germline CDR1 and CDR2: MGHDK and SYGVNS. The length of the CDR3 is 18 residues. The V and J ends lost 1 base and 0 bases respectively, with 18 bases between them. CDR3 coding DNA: TGTGCCAGCAGTGAATTTTCAGCCCAGGGCCCGTACCAAGAGACCCAGTACTTC. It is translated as CASSEFSAQGPYQETQYF.

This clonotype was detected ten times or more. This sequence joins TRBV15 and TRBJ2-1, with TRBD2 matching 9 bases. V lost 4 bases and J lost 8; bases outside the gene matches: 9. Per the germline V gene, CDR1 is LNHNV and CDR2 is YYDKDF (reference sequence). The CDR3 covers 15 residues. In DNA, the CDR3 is TGTGCCACCAGCATCGGCGGGAGGGTAGGGCATGAGCAGTTCTTC. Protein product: CATSIGGRVGHEQFF.